This T cell receptor (beta chain) comes out of a study of shared clonotypes between healthy human individuals. Study results and caveats: The low donor count limited represented genetic and exposure-history diversity. Measured sharing among donors was expected to vary with sequencing depth.

This CDR3 contains 11 residues. Germline CDR1 reads GTSNPN; CDR2 reads SVGIG (reference sequence). Unmatched junction bases numbered 1, after V lost 3 bases and J lost 9 bases. The assay was immunoSEQ multiplex PCR, and TCRdb's table has in-frame clones only and misses some. The sample contains approximately 1,000,000 clones, 60% to 85% of which appear only once. Comment on this clone: Its antigen is not known.

The chain has TRBV30 and TRBJ1-5, with TRBD1 identical over 8 bases. The TCR comes from a young man in good health. Some clones in this sample may be carry-over from other donors' samples. Sequenced input: memory CD4+ T cells from PBMCs. Indicated subset: CD45RA-negative fraction. The CDR3 sequence: CAWSTGGPQHF. CDR3 nucleotides: TGTGCCTGGAGCACAGGGGGGCCCCAGCATTTT.